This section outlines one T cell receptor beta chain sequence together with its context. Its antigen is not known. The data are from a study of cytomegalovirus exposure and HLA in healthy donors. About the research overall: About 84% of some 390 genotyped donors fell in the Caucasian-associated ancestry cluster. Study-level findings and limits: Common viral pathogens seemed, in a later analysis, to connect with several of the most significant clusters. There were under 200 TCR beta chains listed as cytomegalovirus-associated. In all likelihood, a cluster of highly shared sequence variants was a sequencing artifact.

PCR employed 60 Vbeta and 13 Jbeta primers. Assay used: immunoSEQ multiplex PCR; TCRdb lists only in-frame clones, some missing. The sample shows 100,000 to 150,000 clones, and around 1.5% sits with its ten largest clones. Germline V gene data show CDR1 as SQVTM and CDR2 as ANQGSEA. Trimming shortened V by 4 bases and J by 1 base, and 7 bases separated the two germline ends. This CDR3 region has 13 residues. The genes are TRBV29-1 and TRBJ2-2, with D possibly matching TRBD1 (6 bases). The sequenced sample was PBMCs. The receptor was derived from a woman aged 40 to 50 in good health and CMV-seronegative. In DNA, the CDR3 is TGCAGCGTTGGCAGGGGGAACACCGGGGAGCTGTTTTTT. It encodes CSVGRGNTGELFF.